The 20 T cell receptor beta chains below all came from one sample that was sequenced in a study of blood T cell repertoires in COVID-19. Sequenced by immunoSEQ multiplex PCR; TCRdb stores in-frame clones only, minus some. The sample gives under 200,000 clones, 80% to 90% of which show up once; 7.5% to 8% is in the top ten. The sequencing input was peripheral blood. The receptors were gathered from a man in his forties who had recovered from COVID-19.

The chain recombines TRBV3-1 (or the pseudogene TRBV3-2) with TRBJ1-1; 9 bases line up with TRBD1. J lost 8 bases, V lost 6 bases, and 1 base had no gene match. The CDR3 is 11 amino acids. Per germline, CDR1 LGHDT and CDR2 YNNKEL (reference sequence). The CDR3 DNA follows: TGTGCCAGCAGGGGGACAGGGGAAGCTTTCTTT. Its protein product is CASRGTGEAFF.

The V call is TRBV28, the J call TRBJ2-1; 7 bases line up with TRBD2. The CDR3 is 13 residues long. J was trimmed by 5 bases and V by 10 bases; bases with no gene match: 8. Germline V gene data show CDR1 as MDHEN and CDR2 as SYDVKM. The chain's CDR3 is CANGGGTHNEQFF. The CDR3 DNA reads as TGTGCCAATGGGGGGGGAACACACAATGAGCAGTTCTTC.

This chain joins TRBV9 and TRBJ2-6; D may be TRBD1 (5 bases). Trimming stripped 3 bases from V and 3 bases from J, with 10 bases between. Germline V CDR1 and CDR2: SGDLS, YYNGEE. The CDR3 totals 15 residues. CDR3 sequence reads: CASSAPGYGANVLTF. The CDR3, as DNA: TGTGCCAGCAGCGCTCCAGGGTATGGGGCCAACGTCCTGACTTTC.

V gene TRBV7-3 combines with J gene TRBJ2-5; TRBD2 matches at 9 bases. Germline V gene lookup returns CDR1 SGHTA and CDR2 FQGTGA. Trimming at V came to 4 bases and at J to 0 bases, leaving 6 bases not matched to a gene. The CDR3 totals 16 residues. The CDR3 DNA follows: TGTGCCAGCAGCTCGGAAAGCGGGGGGAACCAAGAGACCCAGTACTTC. Protein sequence: CASSSESGGNQETQYF. The full variable domain, completed using reference TRBV7-3 and TRBJ2-5, is GAGVSQTPSNKVTEKGKYVELRCDPISGHTALYWYRQSLGQGPEFLIYFQGTGAADDSGLPNDRFFAVRPEGSVSTLKIQRTERGDSAVYLCASSSESGGNQETQYFGPGTRLLVL.

The chain recombines TRBV28 with TRBJ2-5; the D gene is possibly TRBD2 (6 bases). Trimming removed 3 bases from V and 4 bases from J, with 12 bases in between. CDR1 is MDHEN, CDR2 SYDVKM, per germline. CDR3 length equals 14 residues. CDR3 sequence reads: CASSFWGETETQYF. The DNA for the CDR3 is TGTGCCAGCAGTTTTTGGGGGGAAACAGAGACCCAGTACTTC.

CDR3 in DNA: TGTGCCAGCAGCTTAGAAATGGGAGTGAACACTGAAGCTTTCTTT. Residues: CASSLEMGVNTEAFF. This sequence joins TRBV11-3 and TRBJ1-1; no clear D gene. CDR1 is SGHNT and CDR2 is YENEEA in the germline V gene. Trimming took off 0 bases at V and 0 bases at J, with 8 bases between the two ends. This CDR3 contains 15 residues.

This rearrangement joins TRBV20-1 to TRBJ1-1; no reliable D call. V was trimmed by 6 bases and J by 1 base, leaving 6 bases between them. CDR1 and CDR2 (germline): DFQATT, SNEGSKA (reference sequence). CDR3 size: 11 residues. CDR3 sequence: CSAVRNTEAFF. CDR3 in DNA: TGCAGTGCGGTTAGGAACACTGAAGCTTTCTTT.

The sample holds a few counts of this clone. J is TRBJ2-1 and V is TRBV4-3; TRBD1 matches at 10 bases. Germline V gives CDR1 LGHNA, CDR2 YSLEER. The CDR3 has 17 residues. J lost 2 bases, V lost 0 bases, and 4 bases had no gene match. Written as DNA, the CDR3 is TGCGCCAGCAGCCAAGATCTGGGACAGGGGACCTACAATGAGCAGTTCTTC. Encoded protein: CASSQDLGQGTYNEQFF.

As regards this clone: A far larger clone is one nucleotide away, so this likely arose from a read error. The V call is TRBV3-1 (or the pseudogene TRBV3-2), the J call TRBJ2-7; the match to TRBD1 covers 7 bases. The CDR3 has 13 amino acids. Germline V gives CDR1 LGHDT, CDR2 YNNKEL (reference sequence). With V trimmed by 4 bases and J by 3 bases, 3 bases remained unmatched. Here the CDR3 reads CASSPGQRYEQYF. For the CDR3, the DNA is TGTGCCAGCAGCCCGGGACAGCGCTACGAGCAGTACTTC.

On this clone itself: A read error may explain this, as a much larger clone is one base away. This specimen includes other DNA sequences encoding the same CDR3. V gene TRBV30 combines with J gene TRBJ1-5; TRBD1 matches 7 bases. With V trimmed by 2 bases and J by 4 bases, 2 bases remained unmatched. The CDR3 length is 13 residues. Germline CDR1 reads GTSNPN; CDR2 reads SVGIG (reference sequence). CDR3 DNA sequence: TGTGCCTGGAGTACACAGGGGAATCAGCCCCAGCATTTT. Amino acid sequence: CAWSTQGNQPQHF.

The J gene is TRBJ2-5, the V gene TRBV6-2 or TRBV6-3, with D possibly being TRBD2 (5 bases). There are 15 residues in the CDR3. Between the trimmed V and J ends, which lost 4 bases and 5 bases, there was a span of 17 bases. Germline lookup yields CDR1 MNHEY and CDR2 SVGEGT. Here the CDR3 DNA reads TGTGCCAGCAGTTCCCCCGGAGGAAGCGCCGAGACCCAGTACTTC. It specifies CASSSPGGSAETQYF.

The chain combines TRBV9 with TRBJ1-4; no definite D call. There are 14 residues in the CDR3. Between the trimmed V and J ends, which lost 1 base and 6 bases, there was a span of 10 bases. Germline values: CDR1 SGDLS, CDR2 YYNGEE. The CDR3 DNA reads as TGTGCCAGCAGCGTATGGGCAGTTGATGAAAAACTGTTTTTT. This encodes CASSVWAVDEKLFF.

The CDR3: CAWAVSVSYEQYF. CDR3 in DNA: TGTGCCTGGGCGGTCTCCGTATCCTACGAGCAGTACTTC. The V and J genes are TRBV30 and TRBJ2-7; D not resolved. CDR3 length: 13 residues. Trimming cost V 5 bases and J 1 base, with 12 bases left between them. Germline V gene lookup returns CDR1 GTSNPN and CDR2 SVGIG (reference sequence).

The chain carries TRBV28 and TRBJ2-1; TRBD2 might be the D (5 bases). The germline gives CDR1 MDHEN, CDR2 SYDVKM. CDR3 length: 13 amino acids. The V and J ends lost 8 bases and 1 base respectively, with 9 bases between them. CDR3 in DNA: TGTGCCAGCGGAGGAAGGTCCTACAATGAGCAGTTCTTC. It specifies CASGGRSYNEQFF.

The CDR3 region has the DNA TGTGCCAGCAGCTCAGGACAGGGGTCCTACAATGAGCAGTTCTTC. It is translated as CASSSGQGSYNEQFF. This sequence joins TRBV7-6 and TRBJ2-1, with 9 bases matching TRBD1. V was clipped by 4 bases and J by 1 base; unmatched bases: 2. The CDR3 is made up of 15 amino acids. Germline assignment: CDR1 SGHVS and CDR2 FNYEAQ.

The V call is TRBV5-1, the J call TRBJ2-1, with 9 bases that match TRBD1. The length of the CDR3 is 16 residues. Per the germline V gene, CDR1 is SGHRS and CDR2 is YFSETQ. J lost 10 bases, V lost 7 bases, and 18 bases had no gene match. The CDR3 here is CASGATQGAISREQFF. The CDR3 coding sequence is TGCGCCAGCGGCGCCACACAGGGGGCGATAAGCAGGGAGCAGTTCTTC.

This clone was recorded once. The chain joins TRBV18 to TRBJ2-7; 8 bases agree with TRBD1. Trimming took 5 bases from V and 0 from J; bases not matched to a gene: 3. The CDR3 contains 14 residues. Per the germline V gene, CDR1 is KGHSH and CDR2 is LQKENI. The CDR3 loop is CASSLGQDSYEQYF. The DNA of the CDR3 is TGTGCCAGCTCATTGGGACAGGACTCCTACGAGCAGTACTTC.

V usage is TRBV28 and J usage is TRBJ2-2; no reliable D call. V was trimmed by 1 base and J by 3 bases, leaving 3 bases between them. Germline assignment: CDR1 MDHEN and CDR2 SYDVKM. This CDR3 is built from 13 residues. CDR3 DNA: TGTGCCAGCAGTTTATCTTACACCGGGGAGCTGTTTTTT. Residues: CASSLSYTGELFF.

The chain is built from TRBV24-1 and TRBJ2-7, with 13 nucleotides matching TRBD2. V shed 5 bases and J 4 bases; nucleotides not matched to a gene: 4. The germline gives CDR1 KGHDR, CDR2 SFDVKD. The CDR3 has 15 amino acids. The CDR3 coding sequence is TGTGCCACCAGTGGGACTAGCGGGAGAAAATACGAGCAGTACTTC. Amino acid sequence: CATSGTSGRKYEQYF.

This clone was recorded only once. V is TRBV29-1 and J is TRBJ2-7; D may be TRBD1 (7 bases). The CDR3 is 15 residues long. Between the trimmed V and J ends, which lost 3 bases and 7 bases, there was a span of 22 bases. Germline assignment: CDR1 SQVTM and CDR2 ANQGSEA. The CDR3 DNA reads as TGCAGCGTTGAGGAGGGGGGACAGTCCCAATTGGAGCAGTACTTC. Protein: CSVEEGGQSQLEQYF.